This TCR beta chain was found in a study of blood T cell repertoires in COVID-19. Sequencing was performed with immunoSEQ multiplex PCR; in TCRdb, only in-frame clones are kept and a portion is missing. The sample has 100,000 to 150,000 clones, 79% seen once. After removal of 8 bases from V and 0 bases from J, the junction contained 13 bases not matched to a gene. The CDR3 has 17 amino acids. CDR1 is LNHDA and CDR2 is SQIVND in the germline V gene (reference sequence). In its sample, this clone was seen a few times. The specimen sequenced was peripheral blood. The sequence was obtained from a man aged 35 to 55 with active or convalescent COVID-19. The chain couples TRBV19 to TRBJ1-1; TRBD1 matches at 9 bases. The chain's CDR3 is CASSPLTGTGMNTEAFF. CDR3 bases: TGTGCCAGTTCCCCACTGACCGGGACAGGGATGAACACTGAAGCTTTCTTT. Based on the CDR3 plus reference TRBV19 and TRBJ1-1, the full variable domain is DGGITQSPKYLFRKEGQNVTLSCEQNLNHDAMYWYRQDPGQGLRLIYYSQIVNDFQKGDIAEGYSVSREKKESFPLTVTSAQKNPTAFYLCASSPLTGTGMNTEAFFGQGTRLTVV.